The following is a T cell receptor beta chain sequence with its context. Primers included in the PCR were 60 Vbeta and 13 Jbeta primers. Using immunoSEQ multiplex PCR, the repertoire was profiled, and TCRdb retains in-frame clones only, with some absent. Of approximately 100,000 clones in the sample, roughly four fifths were seen once. The source of the sample is a study of cytomegalovirus exposure and HLA in healthy donors. Study-level information: The Caucasian-associated ancestry cluster contained 81% of the approximately 410 genotyped donors.

The CDR3 is made up of 15 amino acids. Trimming stripped 8 bases from V and 7 bases from J, with 20 bases between. Germline values: CDR1 SNHLY, CDR2 FYNNEI. The receptor was derived from a man in his fifties in good health and CMV-seronegative. The rearrangement joins TRBV2 to TRBJ2-2, with a tentative D call TRBD2 (6 bases). Sequenced sample: PBMCs. In nucleotides, the CDR3 is TGTGCCAGCGCGTTCCAGGGAGGTTTCGGCGGGGAGCTGTTTTTT. Translation: CASAFQGGFGGELFF.